These 9 T cell receptor beta chains were sequenced from one sample in a study of T cells after yellow fever vaccination. MiXCR, applied by TCRdb to the 5' RACE reads, yields one record per CDR3 protein. The top ten clones hold around 19% of a sample with about 320,000 distinct CDR3 sequences, approximately 4% of them seen once. The source material was PBMCs, sampled 15 days after the yellow fever booster vaccination. Receptors originate from a man aged 18 to 29 who received the YFV17D yellow fever vaccine.

V is TRBV28 and J is TRBJ2-7; D is possibly TRBD2 (6 bases). V was cut by 3 bases and J by 3 bases, with 9 bases left in between. This CDR3 has 13 residues. Germline CDR1 reads MDHEN; CDR2 reads SYDVKM. DNA for the CDR3: TGTGCCAGCAGTTTTGTGGGAGGCTACGAGCAGTACGTC. Translation: CASSFVGGYEQYV.

This clonotype appeared many times. The chain recombines TRBV3-1 with TRBJ2-1, with 9 bases matching TRBD1. The V gene's germline CDR1 is LGHDT and CDR2 YNNKEL (reference sequence). This CDR3 contains 14 residues. The V segment lost 3 bases and the J segment 6 bases; nucleotides outside the gene matches: 3. CDR3 amino acids: CASSHGTGFNEQFF. The DNA for the CDR3 is TGTGCCAGCAGCCACGGGACAGGGTTCAATGAGCAGTTCTTC.

V gene TRBV29-1 combines with J gene TRBJ2-3; D remains unclear. Trimming stripped 6 bases from V and 0 bases from J, with 4 bases between. The CDR3 length is 11 residues. Per germline, CDR1 SQVTM and CDR2 ANQGSEA. CDR3 protein: CSVPSTDTQYF. The CDR3 coding sequence is TGCAGCGTCCCCAGCACAGATACGCAGTATTTT.

This clonotype was recorded a few times. V gene TRBV5-6 combines with J gene TRBJ1-2; no clear D. This CDR3 is built from 15 residues. Germline loops: CDR1 SGHDT, CDR2 YYEEEE. V gave up 2 bases and J gave up 8 bases, with 19 bases separating them. The CDR3 DNA sequence: TGTGCCAGCAGCTTTGAGGCGGCGGAGCCGGGGGGCTACACCTTC. It codes for CASSFEAAEPGGYTF.

This chain links TRBV5-5 with TRBJ2-1; 10 nucleotides line up with TRBD1. CDR1 and CDR2 from the germline V gene are SGHKS and YYEKEE (reference sequence). V was clipped by 5 bases and J by 8 bases; unmatched bases: 10. This CDR3 has 15 residues. DNA of the CDR3: TGTGCCAGCAGGTTGTCCGGGACAGGGGACCATGAGCAGTTCTTC. Encoded protein: CASRLSGTGDHEQFF.

V gene TRBV12-3 or TRBV12-4 combines with J gene TRBJ1-1; 9 nucleotides agree with TRBD1. The CDR3 spans 14 residues. The V segment lost 3 bases and the J segment 7 bases; nucleotides outside the gene matches: 6. The CDR3: CASSFGDRADEAFF. CDR3 DNA: TGTGCCAGCAGTTTCGGGGACAGGGCTGATGAAGCTTTCTTT.

This clonotype was seen many times. The rearrangement links TRBV30 to TRBJ1-6; TRBD1 aligns across 8 bases. The CDR3 length is 15 residues. The germline V gene encodes CDR1 GTSNPN and CDR2 SVGIG (reference sequence). V lost 7 bases and J lost 7; bases outside the gene matches: 12. This CDR3 reads CASRYRDRGNSPLHF. Written as DNA, the CDR3 is TGTGCCTCACGGTACCGAGACAGGGGAAATTCACCCCTCCACTTT.

This clonotype was seen at least ten times. The V call is TRBV12-3 or TRBV12-4, the J call TRBJ1-1; D is undetermined. V was clipped by 7 bases and J by 1 base, with 10 bases between them. This CDR3 comprises 13 residues. CDR3: CASTLLGNTEAFF. CDR3 nucleotide sequence: TGTGCCAGCACCCTTCTGGGGAACACTGAAGCTTTCTTT.

This clonotype was counted many times. The chain recombines TRBV5-1 with TRBJ2-7; the match to TRBD1 covers 7 bases. CDR1 is SGHRS, CDR2 YFSETQ, per germline. V lost 4 bases and J lost 7; bases outside the gene matches: 5. The CDR3 runs 12 residues. The CDR3 bases are TGCGCCAGCAGCGTCGACAGGGCGGAGCAGTACTTC. As protein: CASSVDRAEQYF.